This entry lists 26 T cell receptor beta chains sequenced from one sample in a study of T cells in Graves' hyperthyroidism and ophthalmopathy. Researchers amplified the TCR beta CDR3 regions from RNA transcripts. The primer set for the first-round RT-PCR of the TCR CDR3 was HTBI. TCRdb re-derived calls from the multiplex PCR reads in MiXCR, one entry per CDR3 protein. The table has hundreds of thousands of distinct CDR3 sequences, approximately 42% seen once. Material for sequencing was peripheral blood or thyroid tissue (not recorded which). Receptors were obtained from an adult man with Graves' disease, either hyperthyroidism or ophthalmopathy (not recorded which).

This clonotype was recorded at least ten times. The chain is built from TRBV20-1 and TRBJ2-7; either TRBD1 or TRBD2 may supply D (6 bases each). V lost 3 bases and J lost 5, with 17 bases in between. Germline loops: CDR1 DFQATT, CDR2 SNEGSKA (reference sequence). This CDR3 comprises 14 residues. For the CDR3, the DNA is TGCAGTGCTAGCCCCGGGGGCGACCTCGACGAGCAGTACTTC. Its translation is CSASPGGDLDEQYF.

In regard to this clonotype: A read error is likely, as this CDR3 ends without the conserved phenylalanine or tryptophan. The DNA is left out, because the CDR3 cannot be placed on it with certainty; the CDR3 is given as TCRdb lists it. V and J are TRBV7-8 and TRBJ1-4; the table names TRBD1, a call not compared with the DNA. Including both end residues, the CDR3 is 10 amino acids long. Germline CDR1 is SGHVS and CDR2 is FQNEAQ. The chain's CDR3 is CASSRVETGY.

This clonotype occurred a few times. The CDR3 region has the DNA TGCAGTGCTAGTAAGGGGGCGCGGTCCTACGAGCAGTACTTC. Translated, it gives CSASKGARSYEQYF. The gene calls are TRBV20-1 and TRBJ2-7; 7 bases match TRBD1. After removal of 3 bases from V and 1 base from J, the junction contained 6 bases not matched to a gene. The CDR3 is 14 residues long. CDR1 and CDR2 (germline): DFQATT, SNEGSKA (reference sequence).

This chain links TRBV4-2 with TRBJ1-1, with TRBD1 matching 8 bases. Germline lookup yields CDR1 LGHNA and CDR2 YNFKEQ. The CDR3 is 13 amino acids. Trimming at V came to 8 bases and at J to 4 bases, leaving 6 bases not matched to a gene. The CDR3, as DNA: TGTGCCAGCGGACAGGGACGGACCACTGAAGCTTTCTTT. Translated, it gives CASGQGRTTEAFF.

The table lists this clonotype with many counts. The chain joins TRBV7-2 to TRBJ2-5, with D tentatively TRBD1 (6 bases). The CDR3 covers 13 residues. Trimming shortened V by 3 bases and J by 5 bases, and 10 bases separated the two germline ends. Germline CDR1 is SGHTA and CDR2 is FQGNSA. CDR3 loop: CASSLSQGETQYF. CDR3 nucleotide sequence: TGTGCCAGCAGCTTGTCGCAGGGGGAGACCCAGTACTTC.

This clonotype was observed a few times. The chain carries TRBV10-3 and TRBJ1-5, with TRBD1 as a possible D gene (6 bases). Trimming took off 10 bases at V and 0 bases at J, with 13 bases between the two ends. The CDR3 length is 14 residues. CDR1 is ENHRY, CDR2 SYGVKD, per germline. CDR3 DNA sequence: TGTGCCACTCGGACAGCTTATAGCAATCAGCCCCAGCATTTT. This sequence encodes CATRTAYSNQPQHF.

Ten or more counts support this clonotype. The chain joins TRBV29-1 to TRBJ1-2, with 7 bases that match TRBD1. The CDR3 totals 15 residues. The ends lost 6 bases at V and 0 bases at J; junction bases unmatched: 10. Germline CDR1 SQVTM, CDR2 ANQGSEA. As DNA, the CDR3 is TGCAGCGTGAGCCACCGCAGGGGGGCTAACTATGGCTACACCTTC. This translates into CSVSHRRGANYGYTF.

This clonotype was detected a few times. The DNA of the CDR3 is TGTGCCAGCAGCGTAGGGGGCTATGGCTCTGAAGCTTTCTTT. Amino acid sequence: CASSVGGYGSEAFF. The gene calls are TRBV9 and TRBJ1-1, with D tentatively TRBD1 (5 bases). This CDR3 region has 14 residues. Per the germline V gene, CDR1 is SGDLS and CDR2 is YYNGEE. V was cut by 0 bases and J by 6 bases, with 12 bases left in between. Full variable domain (remainder filled in from reference TRBV9 and TRBJ1-1): DSGVTQTPKHLITATGQRVTLRCSPRSGDLSVYWYQQSLDQGLQFLIQYYNGEERAKGNILERFSAQQFPDLHSELNLSSLELGDSALYFCASSVGGYGSEAFFGQGTRLTVV.

Worth noting for this clonotype: The germline gene is not matched at one end of the junction; a read error may be the cause. V and J are TRBV7-4 and TRBJ1-6, with D perhaps TRBD1 (5 bases). Germline V gene sequence: CDR1 SGHVT, CDR2 SQSDAQ. The CDR3 runs 16 residues. DNA for the CDR3: TGCGCCAGCAGCCAAGATCCAGGGACCTATAATTCACCCCTCCACTTT. Amino acid sequence: CASSQDPGTYNSPLHF.

The V and J genes are TRBV29-1 and TRBJ2-7; no reliable D call. CDR3 size: 11 residues. V was cut by 3 bases and J by 12 bases, with 15 bases left in between. Germline V gene lookup returns CDR1 SQVTM and CDR2 ANQGSEA. CDR3 residues: CSVEIGRIRYF. CDR3 sequence (DNA): TGCAGCGTTGAGATCGGGCGAATTAGGTACTTC.

A note on this clonotype: A read error may explain this, as a much larger clone is one base away. The chain joins TRBV2 to TRBJ1-4; unclear D gene. V lost 6 bases to trimming and J lost 8 bases, with 10 bases between them. This CDR3 spans 12 amino acids. Per the germline V gene, CDR1 is SNHLY and CDR2 is FYNNEI. CDR3 DNA sequence: TGTGCCAGCAGCCCGGGGAGCGAAAAACTGTTTTTT. It codes for CASSPGSEKLFF.

The chain has TRBV11-1 and TRBJ1-6; D possibly corresponds to TRBD1 (6 bases). Germline V gene sequence: CDR1 SGHAT, CDR2 FQDESV (reference sequence). The CDR3 totals 17 residues. V was cut by 4 bases and J by 7 bases, with 20 bases left in between. CDR3 nucleotide sequence: TGTGCCAGCAGCTCGCACGACCCACAGGGAGAGAATTCACCCCTCCACTTT. Its protein is CASSSHDPQGENSPLHF.

The genes are TRBV7-2 and TRBJ2-7, with 9 bases lining up with TRBD1. Germline-derived CDR1 and CDR2 are SGHTA and FQGNSA. The ends lost 8 bases at V and 4 bases at J; junction bases unmatched: 9. The CDR3 spans 14 residues. The CDR3 DNA is TGTGCCAGCCGACAGGGACAGGGTGGATACGAGCAGTACTTC. Encoded protein: CASRQGQGGYEQYF.

The chain has TRBV25-1 and TRBJ1-2, with no clear D. Trimming took off 6 bases at V and 2 bases at J, with 16 bases between the two ends. CDR3 size: 15 residues. Germline CDR1 is MGHDK and CDR2 is SYGVNS. CDR3 region: CASSVASTGNYGYTF. DNA of the CDR3: TGTGCCAGCAGCGTTGCTTCGACTGGAAACTATGGCTACACCTTC.

This clonotype was picked up a small number of times. The chain links TRBV5-1 to TRBJ2-7, with 8 nucleotides matching TRBD1. Per the germline V gene, CDR1 is SGHRS and CDR2 is YFSETQ. This CDR3 region has 16 residues. J lost 6 bases, V lost 1 base, and 12 bases had no gene match. The CDR3 sequence: CASSLPIDRGEVEQYF. CDR3 DNA sequence: TGCGCCAGCAGCTTGCCGATTGACAGGGGTGAAGTCGAGCAGTACTTC.

This chain joins TRBV19 and TRBJ1-5; 11 nucleotides align to TRBD1. The germline V gene encodes CDR1 LNHDA and CDR2 SQIVND (reference sequence). After removal of 5 bases from V and 5 bases from J, the junction contained 8 bases not matched to a gene. The CDR3 is 16 amino acids. CDR3 sequence (DNA): TGTGCCAGTAGTTCCAGGGGACAGGGGGTAGATCAGCCCCAGCATTTT. This sequence encodes CASSSRGQGVDQPQHF. The whole variable domain, filled in from reference TRBV19 and TRBJ1-5, reads DGGITQSPKYLFRKEGQNVTLSCEQNLNHDAMYWYRQDPGQGLRLIYYSQIVNDFQKGDIAEGYSVSREKKESFPLTVTSAQKNPTAFYLCASSSRGQGVDQPQHFGDGTRLSIL.

There are many counts of this clonotype. V and J are TRBV15 and TRBJ1-4; no clear D gene. The ends were cut back, 1 base at V and 7 bases at J, with 10 bases in the middle. The CDR3 consists of 14 residues. Germline values: CDR1 LNHNV, CDR2 YYDKDF (reference sequence). CDR3 sequence reads: CATSRVGIGEKLFF. The CDR3 bases are TGTGCCACCAGCAGAGTGGGGATCGGTGAAAAACTGTTTTTT.

The chain links TRBV7-9 to TRBJ2-7; D uncertain. Trimming stripped 6 bases from V and 7 bases from J, with 13 bases between. Germline lookup yields CDR1 SEHNR and CDR2 FQNEAQ (reference sequence). This CDR3 spans 12 amino acids. The CDR3 DNA follows: TGTGCCAGCAGTGAATTAAACCGGGAGCAGTACTTC. Residues: CASSELNREQYF.

In its sample, this clonotype was seen once. The chain is built from TRBV11-2 and TRBJ2-7, with 13 bases aligning to TRBD2. From germline, CDR1 is SGHAT and CDR2 FQNNGV. The CDR3 covers 16 residues. The CDR3 region is CHSGPGTSGTTYEQYF. CDR3 in DNA: TGTCACAGCGGGCCCGGGACTAGCGGGACGACCTACGAGCAGTACTTC.

The chain couples TRBV7-9 to TRBJ2-2; no definite D call. Germline CDR1 SEHNR, CDR2 FQNEAQ (reference sequence). The CDR3 extends over 15 amino acids. V lost 5 bases to trimming and J lost 7 bases, with 17 bases between them. The CDR3 DNA sequence: TGTGCCAGCAGCCCTAGGCTCTGGCCCCGCGGGGAGCTGTTTTTT. Protein product: CASSPRLWPRGELFF.

The chain recombines TRBV7-9 with TRBJ2-7; 11 nucleotides line up with TRBD2. CDR1 is SEHNR, CDR2 FQNEAQ, per germline (reference sequence). V dropped 0 bases and J dropped 6; count of bases not matched to a gene: 7. This CDR3 has 16 residues. The CDR3 region has the DNA TGTGCCAGCAGCTTAGCACTAGCGGGGGCTGCCTCCGAGCAGTACTTC. Translating it yields CASSLALAGAASEQYF.

This clonotype was seen a handful of times. V and J are TRBV29-1 and TRBJ1-5, with 7 bases aligning to TRBD1. The CDR3 consists of 13 residues. Germline V gene lookup returns CDR1 SQVTM and CDR2 ANQGSEA. J lost 1 base, V lost 6 bases, and 3 bases had no gene match. The CDR3 region has the DNA TGCAGCGTGGAGGGGGCGAGCAATCAGCCCCAGCATTTT. Translating it yields CSVEGASNQPQHF.

This clonotype was observed many times. The J gene is TRBJ1-2, the V gene TRBV6-5; D is uncertain. V lost 5 bases, J lost 0 bases, and 13 bases lay in between. CDR1 is MNHEY, CDR2 SVGAGI, per germline. CDR3 size: 15 residues. The DNA of the CDR3 is TGTGCCAGCAGTGAAGTAGGGCAAGCTAACTATGGCTACACCTTC. As protein: CASSEVGQANYGYTF.

This clonotype was seen at least ten times. V and J are TRBV7-9 and TRBJ1-5; the D is unclear. Per germline, CDR1 SEHNR and CDR2 FQNEAQ (reference sequence). Trimming stripped 2 bases from V and 6 bases from J, with 5 bases between. This CDR3 has 12 amino acids. CDR3 in DNA: TGTGCCAGCAGCTTAAGAGCTCAGCCCCAGCATTTT. Protein sequence: CASSLRAQPQHF.

The V and J genes are TRBV12-3 or TRBV12-4 and TRBJ1-1; maybe TRBD1 (5 bases). Trimming removed 1 base from V and 6 bases from J, with 12 bases in between. The CDR3 runs to 14 residues. CDR3 nucleotide sequence: TGTGCCAGCAGTTTAGATCTGGGACCATCTGAAGCTTTCTTT. This gives the protein CASSLDLGPSEAFF.

This clonotype was detected only a few times. The chain carries TRBV2 and TRBJ2-7; 7 bases line up with TRBD1. With V trimmed by 1 base and J by 4 bases, 4 bases remained unmatched. In germline, CDR1 is SNHLY, CDR2 FYNNEI. The CDR3 has 14 amino acids. CDR3 sequence (DNA): TGTGCCAGCAGTGAAGACAGGGGCAGGTACGAGCAGTACTTC. Translation gives CASSEDRGRYEQYF.